This T cell receptor beta chain was found in a study of Graves' ophthalmopathy and Graves' hyperthyroidism. Study results and caveats: Both a roughly 70% sensitivity and an approximately 77% specificity characterized the model's predictions of ophthalmopathy progression. Most thyroid-expanded clonotypes exceeding 0.001 frequency were also found in blood.

From RNA, the CDR3 regions of TCR beta chains were amplified and sequenced. An opening RT-PCR round employed HTBI primers and preceded a second-round multiplex PCR. TCRdb reprocessed the multiplex PCR reads via MiXCR and lists one record per CDR3 protein. The sample shows approximately 37,000 distinct CDR3 sequences, 52% of them seen only once. This clonotype was picked up many times. Its antigen is currently unknown. This CDR3 has 17 residues. Germline lookup yields CDR1 LGHNA and CDR2 YNFKEQ. The V gene end was trimmed by 1 base and the J gene end by 7 bases; junction bases not matched to a gene: 12. Symptoms, serum thyroxine and TRAb, thyroid ultrasound, and orbital computed tomography formed the diagnostic basis.

Source material: peripheral blood. The receptor was derived from an adult man with Graves' ophthalmopathy. This chain uses TRBV4-2 with TRBJ2-2; 7 nucleotides agree with TRBD1. The CDR3 sequence: CASSQGDDRAVGGELFF. CDR3 DNA sequence: TGTGCCAGCAGCCAAGGGGATGACAGGGCGGTTGGCGGGGAGCTGTTTTTT.